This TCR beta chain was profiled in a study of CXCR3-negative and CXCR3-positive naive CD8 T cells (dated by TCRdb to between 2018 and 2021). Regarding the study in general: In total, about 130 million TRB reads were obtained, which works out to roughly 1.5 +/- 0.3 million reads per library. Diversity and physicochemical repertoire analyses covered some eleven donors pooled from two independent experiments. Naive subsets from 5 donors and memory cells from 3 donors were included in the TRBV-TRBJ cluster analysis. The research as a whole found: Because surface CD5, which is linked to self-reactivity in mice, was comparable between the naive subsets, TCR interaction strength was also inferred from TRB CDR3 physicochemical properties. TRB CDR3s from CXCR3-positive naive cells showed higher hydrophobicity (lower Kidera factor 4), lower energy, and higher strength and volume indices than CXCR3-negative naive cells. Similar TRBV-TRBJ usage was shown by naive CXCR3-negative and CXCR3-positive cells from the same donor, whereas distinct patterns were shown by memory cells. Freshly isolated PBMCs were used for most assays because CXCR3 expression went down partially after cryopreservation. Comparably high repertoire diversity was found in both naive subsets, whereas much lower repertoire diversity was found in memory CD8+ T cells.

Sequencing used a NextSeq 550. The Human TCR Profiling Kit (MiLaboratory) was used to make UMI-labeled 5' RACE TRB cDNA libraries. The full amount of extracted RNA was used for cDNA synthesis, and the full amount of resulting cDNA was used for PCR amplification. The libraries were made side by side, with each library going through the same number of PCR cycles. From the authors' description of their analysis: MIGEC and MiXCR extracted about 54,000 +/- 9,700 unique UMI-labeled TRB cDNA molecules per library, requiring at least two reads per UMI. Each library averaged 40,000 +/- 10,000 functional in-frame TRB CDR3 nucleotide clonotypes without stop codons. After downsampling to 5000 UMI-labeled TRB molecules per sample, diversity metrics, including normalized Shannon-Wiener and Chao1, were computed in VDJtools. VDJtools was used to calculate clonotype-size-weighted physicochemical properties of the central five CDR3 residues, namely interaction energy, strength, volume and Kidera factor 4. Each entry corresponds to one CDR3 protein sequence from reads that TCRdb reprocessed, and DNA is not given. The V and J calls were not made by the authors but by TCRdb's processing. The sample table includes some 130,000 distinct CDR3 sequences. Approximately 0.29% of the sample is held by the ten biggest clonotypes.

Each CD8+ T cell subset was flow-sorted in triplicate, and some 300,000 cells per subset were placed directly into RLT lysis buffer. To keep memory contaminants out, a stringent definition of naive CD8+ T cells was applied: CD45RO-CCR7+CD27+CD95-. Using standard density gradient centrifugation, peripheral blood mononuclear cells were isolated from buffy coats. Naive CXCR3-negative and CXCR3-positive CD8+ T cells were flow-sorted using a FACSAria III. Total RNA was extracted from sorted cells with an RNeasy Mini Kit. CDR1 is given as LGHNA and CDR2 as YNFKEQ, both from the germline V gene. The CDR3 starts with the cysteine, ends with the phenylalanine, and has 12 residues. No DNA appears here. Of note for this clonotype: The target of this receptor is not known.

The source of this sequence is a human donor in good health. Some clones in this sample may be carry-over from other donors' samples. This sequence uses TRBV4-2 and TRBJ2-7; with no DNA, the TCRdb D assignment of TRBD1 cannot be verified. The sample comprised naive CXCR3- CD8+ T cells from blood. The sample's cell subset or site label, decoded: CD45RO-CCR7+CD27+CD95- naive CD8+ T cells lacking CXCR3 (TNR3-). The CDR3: CASSLNRGEQYF.